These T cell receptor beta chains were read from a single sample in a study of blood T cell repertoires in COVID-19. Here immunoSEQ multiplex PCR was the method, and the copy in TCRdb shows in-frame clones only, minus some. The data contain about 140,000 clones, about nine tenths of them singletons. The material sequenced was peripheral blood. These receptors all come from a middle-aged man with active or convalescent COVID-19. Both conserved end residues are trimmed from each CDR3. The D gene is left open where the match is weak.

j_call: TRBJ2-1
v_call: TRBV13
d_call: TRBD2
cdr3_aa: ASSLPAGANEQF

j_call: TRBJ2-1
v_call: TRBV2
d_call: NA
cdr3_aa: ASSPGLSNEQF

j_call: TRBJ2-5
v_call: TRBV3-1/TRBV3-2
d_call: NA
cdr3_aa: ASSRTLTGPETQY

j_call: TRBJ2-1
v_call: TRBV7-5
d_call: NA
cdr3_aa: ARSFGTSGRGSYNEQF

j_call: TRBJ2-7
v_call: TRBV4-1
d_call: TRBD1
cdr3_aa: ASSQDSTGTYEQY

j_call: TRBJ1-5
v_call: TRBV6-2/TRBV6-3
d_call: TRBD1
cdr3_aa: ASSTGTGVSQPQH

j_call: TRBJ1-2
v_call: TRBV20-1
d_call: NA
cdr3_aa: SANDARQDNGYT

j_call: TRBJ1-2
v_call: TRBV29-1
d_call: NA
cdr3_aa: SVRRGDYGYT

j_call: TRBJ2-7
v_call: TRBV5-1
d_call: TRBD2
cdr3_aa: ASSFGEGSYEQY

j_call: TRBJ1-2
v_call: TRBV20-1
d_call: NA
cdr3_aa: SARYKFSYT

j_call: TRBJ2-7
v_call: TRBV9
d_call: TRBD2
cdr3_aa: ASSETSRTYEQY

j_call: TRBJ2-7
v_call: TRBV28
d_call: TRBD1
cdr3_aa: ASLPGQGNIYEQY

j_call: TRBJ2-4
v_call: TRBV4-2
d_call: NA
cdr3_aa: ASSQAEPGAKNIQY

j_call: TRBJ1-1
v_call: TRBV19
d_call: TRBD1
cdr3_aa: ASTIYGTDANTEAF

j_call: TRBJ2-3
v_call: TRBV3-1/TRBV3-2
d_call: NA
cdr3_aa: ASSQAGTPLSTDTQY

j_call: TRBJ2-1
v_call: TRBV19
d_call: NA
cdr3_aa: ASSIQTPRDEQF

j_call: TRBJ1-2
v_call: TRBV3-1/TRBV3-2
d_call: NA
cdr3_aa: ASSEGAVGYT

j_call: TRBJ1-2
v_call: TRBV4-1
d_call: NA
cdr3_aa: ASSQAGQINYGYT

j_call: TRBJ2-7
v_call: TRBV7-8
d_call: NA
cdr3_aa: ASSSRANEQY

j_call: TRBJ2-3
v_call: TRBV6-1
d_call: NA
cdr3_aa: ASSDVDFRDTQY

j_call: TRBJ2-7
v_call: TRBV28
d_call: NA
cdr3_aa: ASSLRYEQY

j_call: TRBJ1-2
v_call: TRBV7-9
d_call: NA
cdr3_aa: ASSQDYYGYT

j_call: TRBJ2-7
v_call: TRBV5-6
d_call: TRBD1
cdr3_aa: ASSLPDRASEQY

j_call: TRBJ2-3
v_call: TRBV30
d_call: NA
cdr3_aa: ACSPGPGRDTQY